A single sample gave rise to the 32 T cell receptor beta chains below, sequenced in a study of regulatory T cells in long-lasting Graves disease. Indicated time point: persistent/refractory GD, antithyroid drugs over 5 years with positive TRAb. Scientists built the TCR library using RNA that was extracted from PBMCs. In building TCR beta libraries, iRepertoire HTBI primers were used together with Arm-PCR of CDR3 regions. TCRdb reprocessed the multiplex PCR reads with MiXCR, giving one entry per CDR3 protein. The sample carries 400,000 to 500,000 distinct CDR3 sequences, 20% to 25% recorded once. The sample consisted of peripheral blood mononuclear cells (PBMCs), taken when the disease was refractory, from a patient treated with antithyroid drugs. The receptors here all came from a female donor with Graves disease.

This clonotype was picked up many times. V is TRBV15 and J is TRBJ2-5, with 10 bases fitting TRBD2. This CDR3 is 17 amino acids long. Germline-derived CDR1 and CDR2 are LNHNV and YYDKDF (reference sequence). V shed 0 bases, J shed 4 bases, and the junction held 8 bases outside the gene matches. The CDR3 is CATSRDHPSGGGETQYF. CDR3 coding DNA: TGTGCCACCAGCAGAGATCATCCTAGCGGGGGCGGAGAGACCCAGTACTTC. The full variable domain, rest sourced from reference TRBV15 and TRBJ2-5, is DAMVIQNPRYQVTQFGKPVTLSCSQTLNHNVMYWYQQKSSQAPKLLFHYYDKDFNNEADTPDNFQSRRPNTSFCFLDIRSPGLGDTAMYLCATSRDHPSGGGETQYFGPGTRLLVL.

The genes are TRBV5-5 and TRBJ2-1; D is unresolved. CDR1 and CDR2 (germline): SGHKS, YYEKEE (reference sequence). There are 16 residues in the CDR3. Trimming removed 3 bases from V and 0 bases from J, with 13 bases in between. CDR3 sequence (DNA): TGTGCCAGCAGCTCCTCGGACCTGAGCTCCTACAATGAGCAGTTCTTC. Protein: CASSSSDLSSYNEQFF.

The chain has TRBV28 and TRBJ1-2, with D possibly matching TRBD1 (5 bases). Germline V gene sequence: CDR1 MDHEN, CDR2 SYDVKM. The CDR3 has 16 residues. V lost 3 bases, J lost 3 bases, and 17 bases lay in between. Written as DNA, the CDR3 is TGTGCCAGCAGTTTCCCTGCCGGGGCCGAGGACTATGGCTACACCTTC. Its protein product is CASSFPAGAEDYGYTF.

This clonotype occurred many times. The chain has TRBV5-1 and TRBJ1-1; D gene uncertain. This CDR3 comprises 14 residues. Trimming stripped 0 bases from V and 1 base from J, with 7 bases between. Germline loops: CDR1 SGHRS, CDR2 YFSETQ. CDR3 sequence reads: CASSLVPENTEAFF. In DNA form, the CDR3 reads TGCGCCAGCAGCTTGGTTCCGGAGAACACTGAAGCTTTCTTT. Based on the CDR3 plus reference TRBV5-1 and TRBJ1-1, the full variable domain is KAGVTQTPRYLIKTRGQQVTLSCSPISGHRSVSWYQQTPGQGLQFLFEYFSETQRNKGNFPGRFSGRQFSNSRSEMNVSTLELGDSALYLCASSLVPENTEAFFGQGTRLTVV.

Many counts were recorded for this clonotype. The chain joins TRBV20-1 to TRBJ2-7; the D call may be TRBD1 or TRBD2 (5 bases each). Trimming cost V 3 bases and J 2 bases, with 11 bases left between them. This CDR3 is built from 13 residues. Germline V gene sequence: CDR1 DFQATT, CDR2 SNEGSKA (reference sequence). Here the CDR3 DNA reads TGCAGTGCTAGGGGGGAGCGGCCCTACGAGCAGTACTTC. Protein sequence: CSARGERPYEQYF.

This clonotype was picked up many times. The rearrangement uses TRBV27 and TRBJ2-1, with 8 nucleotides matching TRBD1. Germline loops: CDR1 MNHEY, CDR2 SMNVEV (reference sequence). V trimming: 2 bases; J trimming: 6 bases; junction bases outside the gene matches: 6. CDR3 length: 15 residues. In DNA, the CDR3 is TGTGCCAGCAGTTTAGGTACAGGGGGAGGCAATGAGCAGTTCTTC. It encodes CASSLGTGGGNEQFF.

The rearrangement uses TRBV7-2 and TRBJ1-5, with D possibly TRBD1 on 5 matching bases. The CDR3 extends over 14 amino acids. V was trimmed by 5 bases and J by 3 bases, leaving 11 bases between them. The germline gives CDR1 SGHTA, CDR2 FQGNSA. As DNA, the CDR3 is TGTGCCAGCAGCGATGGGGGATCCAATCAGCCCCAGCATTTT. Residues: CASSDGGSNQPQHF.

This chain links TRBV6-1 with TRBJ2-7, with 10 bases fitting TRBD2. The CDR3 length is 14 residues. Per the germline V gene, CDR1 is MNHNS and CDR2 is SASEGT. With V trimmed by 9 bases and J by 5 bases, 10 bases remained unmatched. This chain's CDR3 is CASRFSGRTDEQYF. CDR3 bases: TGTGCCAGTCGCTTTAGCGGGAGGACGGACGAGCAGTACTTC.

This chain joins TRBV7-3 and TRBJ1-1; D is possibly TRBD1 (5 bases). The CDR3 loop spans 14 amino acids. CDR1 is SGHTA, CDR2 FQGTGA, per germline. Trimming removed 5 bases from V and 8 bases from J, with 18 bases in between. CDR3: CASSPPIRGSEAFF. The CDR3 nucleotides are TGTGCCAGCAGCCCCCCCATCCGGGGGTCCGAAGCTTTCTTT.

A note on this clonotype: This may come from a read error, since a much larger clone is one base off. The V gene is TRBV28, the J gene TRBJ2-5, with TRBD2 matching 8 bases. Germline V gene lookup returns CDR1 MDHEN and CDR2 SYDVKM. The CDR3 is 15 residues long. The CDR3 is CASSPPGGIQETHYF. CDR3 in DNA: TGTGCCAGCAGTCCCCCGGGGGGGATCCAAGAGACCCACTACTTC.

This clonotype was observed a few times. V is TRBV6-9 and J is TRBJ2-7; 8 nucleotides match TRBD1. Unmatched junction bases numbered 8, after V lost 3 bases and J lost 4 bases. The CDR3 has 15 amino acids. Germline assignment: CDR1 MNHGY and CDR2 SVAAGI. CDR3 nucleotide sequence: TGTGCCAGCAGTTACCCTAGTGACAGGGGATACGAGCAGTACTTC. Amino acid sequence: CASSYPSDRGYEQYF.

This clonotype was observed at least ten times. The V gene is TRBV6-2 or TRBV6-3, the J gene TRBJ1-1; no definite D call. The CDR3 runs to 16 residues. V lost 0 bases and J lost 1, with 12 bases in between. Germline loops: CDR1 MNHEY, CDR2 SVGEGT. CDR3 nucleotides: TGTGCCAGCAGTTACTCGAGGAAGAACCCGAACACTGAAGCTTTCTTT. Encoded protein: CASSYSRKNPNTEAFF.

This clonotype was seen repeatedly, ten times or more. The V call is TRBV5-1, the J call TRBJ1-1; D call uncertain. CDR1 is SGHRS, CDR2 YFSETQ, per germline. The V end was cut by 3 bases, the J end by 4 bases, with 10 bases between. CDR3 size: 13 residues. The chain's CDR3 is CASSYGEATEAFF. The CDR3 nucleotides are TGCGCCAGCAGCTACGGGGAGGCCACTGAAGCTTTCTTT. The full variable domain, completed using reference TRBV5-1 and TRBJ1-1, is KAGVTQTPRYLIKTRGQQVTLSCSPISGHRSVSWYQQTPGQGLQFLFEYFSETQRNKGNFPGRFSGRQFSNSRSEMNVSTLELGDSALYLCASSYGEATEAFFGQGTRLTVV.

V is TRBV5-1 and J is TRBJ1-1; possible D gene TRBD1, 5 bases. Trimming cost V 4 bases and J 3 bases, with 13 bases left between them. The CDR3 spans 14 residues. CDR1 and CDR2 (germline): SGHRS, YFSETQ. This chain's CDR3 is CASSGGAGDTEAFF. In DNA, the CDR3 is TGCGCCAGCAGCGGTGGTGCGGGGGACACTGAAGCTTTCTTT.

This clonotype has ten or more counts. CDR3 coding DNA: TGTGCCAGCAGTCAAAGAGGGACAGGGGATCAGCCCCAGCATTTT. It specifies CASSQRGTGDQPQHF. The genes are TRBV28 and TRBJ1-5; 10 nucleotides agree with TRBD1. Trimming took 5 bases from V and 5 from J; bases not matched to a gene: 6. From germline, CDR1 is MDHEN and CDR2 SYDVKM. The CDR3 length is 15 residues.

In its sample, this clonotype was seen many times. The chain links TRBV27 to TRBJ2-5, with 11 bases identical to TRBD2. This CDR3 is 15 amino acids long. The trim removed 3 bases at V and 7 bases at J, leaving 7 bases unmatched. Per the germline V gene, CDR1 is MNHEY and CDR2 is SMNVEV (reference sequence). The CDR3 nucleotides are TGTGCCAGCAGTTTGAGACTAGCGGGGCCAGGGACCCAGTACTTC. Translated, it gives CASSLRLAGPGTQYF.

This chain joins TRBV20-1 and TRBJ1-3; no clear D gene. The CDR3 totals 14 residues. The germline V gene has CDR1 DFQATT and CDR2 SNEGSKA (reference sequence). Trimming removed 2 bases at V and 0 bases at J, with 8 bases between. This CDR3 reads CSARRESSGNTIYF. Here the CDR3 DNA reads TGCAGTGCTAGAAGGGAGAGCTCTGGAAACACCATATATTTT.

This clonotype has at least ten counts. The chain carries TRBV3-1 and TRBJ1-4; D is perhaps TRBD1 (6 bases). CDR1 and CDR2 from the germline V gene are LGHDT and YNNKEL (reference sequence). The CDR3 runs 16 residues. V shed 4 bases and J shed 4 bases, with 16 bases lying between them. The CDR3, as DNA: TGTGCCAGCAGCCGGAGGGGGGCCGATAGTAATGAAAAACTGTTTTTT. It specifies CASSRRGADSNEKLFF.

This clonotype was counted ten times or more. The chain joins TRBV6-1 to TRBJ1-5; 11 bases align to TRBD1. With 6 bases clipped from V and 4 bases from J, the junction kept 5 bases outside the gene matches. The germline V gene encodes CDR1 MNHNS and CDR2 SASEGT. The CDR3 is 15 amino acids. This CDR3 reads CASRRGQGANQPQHF. The CDR3 DNA reads as TGTGCCAGCAGGCGCGGACAGGGGGCGAATCAGCCCCAGCATTTT.

The table lists this clonotype with a few counts. The rearrangement links TRBV12-3 or TRBV12-4 to TRBJ2-3; 7 nucleotides agree with TRBD2. V was pared by 3 bases and J by 1 base, with 4 bases of the junction left unmatched. This CDR3 contains 15 residues. The CDR3 nucleotides read TGTGCCAGCAGTTTCGGGCTAGCGGGCACAGATACGCAGTATTTT. Protein sequence: CASSFGLAGTDTQYF.

This clonotype was detected only a few times. V is TRBV2 and J is TRBJ2-2; D perhaps matches TRBD1 (6 bases). Germline values: CDR1 SNHLY, CDR2 FYNNEI. V gave up 1 base and J gave up 2 bases, with 11 bases separating them. CDR3 length equals 16 residues. This chain's CDR3 is CASSEVWTANTGELFF. The CDR3 nucleotides read TGTGCCAGCAGTGAAGTTTGGACAGCTAACACCGGGGAGCTGTTTTTT. The full variable domain, its missing parts supplied by reference TRBV2 and TRBJ2-2, is EPEVTQTPSHQVTQMGQEVILRCVPISNHLYFYWYRQILGQKVEFLVSFYNNEISEKSEIFDDQFSVERPDGSNFTLKIRSTKLEDSAMYFCASSEVWTANTGELFFGEGSRLTVL.

This clonotype came up a few times. The chain is built from TRBV6-5 and TRBJ2-2, with 8 positions matching TRBD1. CDR1 is MNHEY, CDR2 SVGAGI, per germline. J gave up 1 base and V 0 bases, and 7 bases lay outside the gene matches. The CDR3 totals 18 residues. The CDR3 DNA is TGTGCCAGCAGTTACTCGGGACAGGTCGTCGTGAACACCGGGGAGCTGTTTTTT. Encoded protein: CASSYSGQVVVNTGELFF.

The genes are TRBV11-2 and TRBJ2-7; 7 nucleotides match TRBD2. CDR3 length: 16 residues. The V segment lost 4 bases and the J segment 2 bases; nucleotides outside the gene matches: 11. Germline values: CDR1 SGHAT, CDR2 FQNNGV. CDR3 sequence (DNA): TGTGCCAGCAGCTCCCCCCCACCGGGACTACCCTACGAGCAGTACTTC. This encodes CASSSPPPGLPYEQYF.

Ten or more counts support this clonotype. The chain links TRBV7-9 to TRBJ2-4; D may be TRBD2 (6 bases). V dropped 5 bases and J dropped 5 bases, with 19 bases sitting between them. The germline CDR1 and CDR2 sequences are SEHNR and FQNEAQ (reference sequence). The CDR3 spans 16 residues. CDR3 nucleotide sequence: TGTGCCAGCAGCACTCGGACAACGGGGGTAGAAAACATTCAGTACTTC. This encodes CASSTRTTGVENIQYF. Combining the CDR3 with reference TRBV7-9 and TRBJ2-4 gives the whole variable domain DTGVSQNPRHKITKRGQNVTFRCDPISEHNRLYWYRQTLGQGPEFLTYFQNEAQLEKSRLLSDRFSAERPKGSFSTLEIQRTEQGDSAMYLCASSTRTTGVENIQYFGAGTRLSVL.

The V call is TRBV3-1, the J call TRBJ2-1, with TRBD1 as a possible D gene (5 bases). Germline assignment: CDR1 LGHDT and CDR2 YNNKEL (reference sequence). The length of the CDR3 is 18 residues. Trimming pared 1 base from V and 7 bases from J, leaving 23 bases between. The CDR3 loop is CASSQVLGLDNLWNEQFF. The CDR3 coding sequence is TGTGCCAGCAGCCAAGTCTTGGGTCTGGACAATTTGTGGAATGAGCAGTTCTTC.

In DNA, the CDR3 is TGTGCCATCAGCGAGGGGACTAGCGGGAGTTCTCGTTACGAGCAGTACTTC. It specifies CAISEGTSGSSRYEQYF. The chain links TRBV10-3 to TRBJ2-7, with 14 bases lining up with TRBD2. The junction had 11 bases not matched to a gene; V was cut back by 6 bases and J by 4 bases. The CDR3 is 17 amino acids. Germline CDR1 reads ENHRY; CDR2 reads SYGVKD.

This clonotype was recorded at least ten times. This chain joins TRBV28 and TRBJ1-6; 7 nucleotides align to TRBD1. With 8 bases clipped from V and 4 bases from J, the junction kept 8 bases outside the gene matches. CDR1 MDHEN and CDR2 SYDVKM come from the germline V gene. The CDR3 runs 15 residues. In nucleotides, the CDR3 is TGTGCCAGCGGGTCGGGACAGCTGTATAATTCACCCCTCCACTTT. Translated, it gives CASGSGQLYNSPLHF.

The chain recombines TRBV20-1 with TRBJ2-5; the D gene is possibly TRBD2 (6 bases). Germline values: CDR1 DFQATT, CDR2 SNEGSKA (reference sequence). The CDR3 has 16 residues. The V gene lost 0 bases and the J gene lost 4 bases, with 18 bases spanning the gap. CDR3 in amino acids: CSARELSGLIAETQYF. CDR3 bases: TGCAGTGCTAGAGAACTGTCGGGACTCATCGCAGAGACCCAGTACTTC.

This clonotype was picked up one time. The junction and the germline gene differ at one end; a read error may be behind it. The chain is built from TRBV7-9 and TRBJ1-2; D is perhaps TRBD1 (5 bases). The length of the CDR3 is 15 residues. The germline V gene encodes CDR1 SEHNR and CDR2 FQNEAQ (reference sequence). Here the CDR3 reads CASSLVERRGGGYTF. CDR3 in DNA: TGCGCCAGCAGCTTGGTAGAGAGACGGGGCGGCGGCTACACCTTC.

This rearrangement joins TRBV29-1 to TRBJ1-2; D is uncertain. Trimming shortened V by 4 bases and J by 4 bases, and 25 bases separated the two germline ends. The CDR3 covers 17 residues. Germline-derived CDR1 and CDR2 are SQVTM and ANQGSEA. The CDR3 DNA reads TGCAGCGTTGTTGTGGGCCCGAGGAGGCGGGAGGGCTATGGCTACACCTTC. It is translated as CSVVVGPRRREGYGYTF. Complete variable domain (other parts from reference TRBV29-1 and TRBJ1-2): SAVISQKPSRDICQRGTSLTIQCQVDSQVTMMFWYRQQPGQSLTLIATANQGSEATYESGFVIDKFPISRPNLTFSTLTVSNMSPEDSSIYLCSVVVGPRRREGYGYTFGSGTRLTVV.

The chain joins TRBV7-2 to TRBJ2-3; 9 positions match TRBD2. CDR1 is SGHTA, CDR2 FQGNSA, per germline. Trimming took 3 bases from V and 5 from J; bases not matched to a gene: 0. The CDR3 covers 13 residues. CDR3 loop: CASSFSGGDTQYF. CDR3 bases: TGTGCCAGCAGCTTTAGCGGGGGAGATACGCAGTATTTT.

Ten or more counts support this clonotype. This chain uses TRBV27 with TRBJ1-6; D is perhaps TRBD1 (5 bases). Germline CDR1 and CDR2: MNHEY and SMNVEV (reference sequence). The CDR3 totals 14 residues. Trimming shortened V by 6 bases and J by 11 bases, and 17 bases separated the two germline ends. The CDR3, as DNA: TGTGCCAGCAGCGGGGACTCCCTTTCAACACCCCTCCACTTT. Amino acids: CASSGDSLSTPLHF.